These 21 T cell receptor beta chains came from one sample sequenced in a study of blood T cell repertoires in COVID-19. The table came from immunoSEQ multiplex PCR; TCRdb's copy has only in-frame clones and leaves some out. The profile shows some 210,000 clones, 65% to 85% of them singletons. Specimen: peripheral blood. The receptors here all came from a man in his fifties with active or convalescent COVID-19.

The genes are TRBV18 and TRBJ1-2; possible D gene TRBD1, 5 bases. Trimming removed 1 base from V and 5 bases from J, with 14 bases in between. Germline loops: CDR1 KGHSH, CDR2 LQKENI. The CDR3 contains 15 residues. Written as DNA, the CDR3 is TGTGCCAGCTCACCACGGGGGGGAGACTATTATGGCTACACCTTC. This encodes CASSPRGGDYYGYTF.

This rearrangement joins TRBV27 to TRBJ1-2; D might be TRBD1 (5 bases). The CDR3 loop spans 14 amino acids. V shed 4 bases and J shed 7 bases, with 16 bases lying between them. CDR1 and CDR2 (germline): MNHEY, SMNVEV (reference sequence). CDR3 residues: CASSSPGESRGYTF. CDR3 DNA sequence: TGTGCCAGCAGTTCCCCGGGGGAAAGCCGTGGCTACACCTTC.

The chain links TRBV6-5 to TRBJ2-3, with 7 nucleotides matching TRBD2. The trim removed 4 bases at V and 6 bases at J, leaving 1 base unmatched. CDR1 and CDR2 from the germline V gene are MNHEY and SVGAGI. CDR3 length: 12 amino acids. CDR3 protein: CASSFSGDTQYF. The CDR3 DNA reads as TGTGCCAGCAGTTTTAGCGGGGATACGCAGTATTTT.

The rearrangement joins TRBV24-1 to TRBJ2-3; 8 nucleotides line up with TRBD1. This CDR3 is 14 amino acids long. Germline V gives CDR1 KGHDR, CDR2 SFDVKD. V lost 3 bases, J lost 7 bases, and 5 bases stayed unmatched. CDR3: CATSDQGAWNTQYF. The CDR3, as DNA: TGTGCCACCAGTGATCAGGGGGCATGGAATACGCAGTATTTT.

The chain carries TRBV5-1 and TRBJ1-4, with 9 positions matching TRBD1. V dropped 4 bases and J dropped 8; count of bases not matched to a gene: 6. In germline, CDR1 is SGHRS, CDR2 YFSETQ. CDR3 length: 14 amino acids. The CDR3 DNA reads TGCGCCAGCAGCATAGGGACAGGGATCGAAAAACTGTTTTTT. Residues: CASSIGTGIEKLFF. The entire variable domain, with the rest obtained from reference TRBV5-1 and TRBJ1-4, is as follows: KAGVTQTPRYLIKTRGQQVTLSCSPISGHRSVSWYQQTPGQGLQFLFEYFSETQRNKGNFPGRFSGRQFSNSRSEMNVSTLELGDSALYLCASSIGTGIEKLFFGSGTQLSVL.

The CDR3 DNA sequence: TGTGCCAGCAGTGACCCCCAACAGCAGGCTGGCGGCTACACCTTC. It codes for CASSDPQQQAGGYTF. V is TRBV25-1 and J is TRBJ1-2; D gene uncertain. V shed 3 bases and J shed 8 bases, with 19 bases lying between them. This CDR3 spans 15 amino acids. Germline CDR1 MGHDK, CDR2 SYGVNS.

V and J are TRBV14 and TRBJ1-1; TRBD1 agrees at 8 bases. V shed 2 bases, J shed 1 base, and the junction held 6 bases outside the gene matches. Germline loops: CDR1 SGHDN, CDR2 FVKESK. This CDR3 region has 16 residues. This chain's CDR3 is CASSQRLGQGNTEAFF. CDR3 nucleotides: TGTGCCAGCAGCCAAAGGTTAGGACAGGGGAACACTGAAGCTTTCTTT.

This clone was observed a handful of times. Relative to the germline gene, one junction end is altered; a read error may explain this. The V gene is TRBV19, the J gene TRBJ1-1; D is undetermined. CDR3 length: 14 amino acids. CDR1 is LNHDA and CDR2 is SQIVND in the germline V gene (reference sequence). CDR3 in amino acids: CASTPGSANPEAFF. The CDR3 nucleotides are TGTGCCAGTACCCCCGGGTCAGCGAACCCTGAAGCTTTCTTT. Full variable domain (missing parts from reference TRBV19 and TRBJ1-1): DGGITQSPKYLFRKEGQNVTLSCEQNLNHDAMYWYRQDPGQGLRLIYYSQIVNDFQKGDIAEGYSVSREKKESFPLTVTSAQKNPTAFYLCASTPGSANPEAFFGQGTRLTVV.

V gene TRBV29-1 combines with J gene TRBJ1-3; D is unclear. Germline CDR1 SQVTM, CDR2 ANQGSEA. The CDR3 has 13 amino acids. Trimming removed 4 bases from V and 0 bases from J, with 7 bases in between. The CDR3 loop is CSVAGSSGNTIYF. The DNA for the CDR3 is TGCAGCGTTGCGGGTTCCTCTGGAAACACCATATATTTT.

The V and J genes are TRBV18 and TRBJ2-3; D not resolved. The germline gives CDR1 KGHSH, CDR2 LQKENI. The CDR3 is made up of 13 amino acids. With 2 bases removed from V and 6 bases from J, the gap between germline ends came to 9 bases. Here the CDR3 DNA reads TGTGCCAGCTCACCAGGGCGTGCCGATACGCAGTATTTT. This sequence encodes CASSPGRADTQYF.

This rearrangement joins TRBV7-2 to TRBJ1-5; D unresolved. The CDR3 contains 13 residues. CDR1 is SGHTA and CDR2 is FQGNSA in the germline V gene. V lost 3 bases, J lost 5 bases, and 8 bases lay in between. CDR3 in amino acids: CASSFYADQPQHF. CDR3 DNA: TGTGCCAGCAGCTTCTACGCGGATCAGCCCCAGCATTTT.

V is TRBV28 and J is TRBJ1-5, with a weak D call TRBD1 (6 bases). The ends were cut back, 4 bases at V and 1 base at J, with 11 bases in the middle. The CDR3 runs 15 residues. Germline CDR1 and CDR2: MDHEN and SYDVKM. The CDR3 nucleotides read TGTGCCAGCAGTTCCGGGACATTCAGCAATCAGCCCCAGCATTTT. Translation: CASSSGTFSNQPQHF. The full variable domain, rest sourced from reference TRBV28 and TRBJ1-5, is DVKVTQSSRYLVKRTGEKVFLECVQDMDHENMFWYRQDPGLGLRLIYFSYDVKMKEKGDIPEGYSVSREKKERFSLILESASTNQTSMYLCASSSGTFSNQPQHFGDGTRLSIL.

This chain links TRBV6-5 with TRBJ2-6; D is unclear. The V gene lost 10 bases and the J gene lost 1 base, with 11 bases spanning the gap. The CDR3 has 14 amino acids. CDR1 and CDR2 (germline): MNHEY, SVGAGI. CDR3 sequence: CAITSGSGANVLTF. The DNA for the CDR3 is TGTGCCATAACGTCAGGTTCTGGGGCCAACGTCCTGACTTTC.

The genes are TRBV24-1 and TRBJ2-3; 7 bases fit TRBD1. V was pared by 0 bases and J by 1 base, with 3 bases of the junction left unmatched. The CDR3 extends over 16 amino acids. Looked up from germline, CDR1 is KGHDR and CDR2 is SFDVKD. Here the CDR3 reads CATSDLAGTGTDTQYF. The CDR3 DNA reads TGTGCCACCAGTGATTTGGCCGGGACAGGCACAGATACGCAGTATTTT.

This clone was seen only a few times. V gene TRBV11-2 combines with J gene TRBJ1-1, with 7 bases identical to TRBD1. The ends lost 5 bases at V and 3 bases at J; junction bases unmatched: 15. This CDR3 is 17 amino acids long. Germline lookup yields CDR1 SGHAT and CDR2 FQNNGV. The CDR3: CASSVNRGHRWDTEAFF. CDR3 coding DNA: TGTGCCAGCAGCGTCAACAGGGGCCACCGCTGGGACACTGAAGCTTTCTTT.

This chain connects TRBV2 to TRBJ2-1; 8 bases align to TRBD2. The CDR3 consists of 18 residues. Looked up from germline, CDR1 is SNHLY and CDR2 is FYNNEI. V lost 2 bases to trimming and J lost 0 bases; unmatched junction nucleotides: 9. CDR3 DNA: TGTGCCAGCAGTGAATCCACACTAGCGGCGAGCTCCTACAATGAGCAGTTCTTC. Translation: CASSESTLAASSYNEQFF.

This clone came up a few times. V and J are TRBV27 and TRBJ1-5; D may be TRBD1 (5 bases). The CDR3 has 12 residues. V shed 8 bases and J shed 6 bases, with 11 bases lying between them. CDR1 and CDR2 (germline): MNHEY, SMNVEV (reference sequence). The CDR3 sequence: CASGQGLQPQHF. In DNA form, the CDR3 reads TGTGCCAGCGGGCAGGGCCTTCAGCCCCAGCATTTT.

This clone was counted a single time. The chain recombines TRBV7-2 with TRBJ2-7; D is possibly TRBD1 (5 bases). Trimming cost V 10 bases and J 6 bases, with 22 bases left between them. From germline, CDR1 is SGHTA and CDR2 FQGNSA. The CDR3 loop spans 14 amino acids. As DNA, the CDR3 is TGTGCCACCGACGGAACAGCTAGGGGTGCCGAGCAGTACTTC. Its protein product is CATDGTARGAEQYF.

This sequence joins TRBV29-1 and TRBJ1-2; D is perhaps TRBD1 (5 bases). Germline lookup yields CDR1 SQVTM and CDR2 ANQGSEA. With 3 bases removed from V and 1 base from J, the gap between germline ends came to 12 bases. The CDR3 totals 14 residues. The CDR3 region has the DNA TGCAGCGTTGATACGCAGGGTAGTAACTATGGCTACACCTTC. It encodes CSVDTQGSNYGYTF.

This clone has just a few counts. The chain joins TRBV4-1 to TRBJ1-1, with D uncertain. V lost 0 bases to trimming and J lost 3 bases, with 14 bases between them. CDR1 and CDR2 (germline): MGHRA, YSYEKL. This CDR3 comprises 16 residues. The CDR3 loop reads CASSQDRAGGHTEAFF. DNA of the CDR3: TGCGCCAGCAGCCAAGATCGGGCCGGAGGGCACACTGAAGCTTTCTTT.

The chain couples TRBV5-4 to TRBJ2-7, with TRBD1 identical over 8 bases. J was trimmed by 6 bases and V by 4 bases; bases with no gene match: 6. Germline values: CDR1 SGHNT, CDR2 YYREEE (reference sequence). The CDR3 spans 13 residues. DNA for the CDR3: TGTGCCAGCAGCAAGGACAGGGATGGCGAGCAGTACTTC. It is translated as CASSKDRDGEQYF.